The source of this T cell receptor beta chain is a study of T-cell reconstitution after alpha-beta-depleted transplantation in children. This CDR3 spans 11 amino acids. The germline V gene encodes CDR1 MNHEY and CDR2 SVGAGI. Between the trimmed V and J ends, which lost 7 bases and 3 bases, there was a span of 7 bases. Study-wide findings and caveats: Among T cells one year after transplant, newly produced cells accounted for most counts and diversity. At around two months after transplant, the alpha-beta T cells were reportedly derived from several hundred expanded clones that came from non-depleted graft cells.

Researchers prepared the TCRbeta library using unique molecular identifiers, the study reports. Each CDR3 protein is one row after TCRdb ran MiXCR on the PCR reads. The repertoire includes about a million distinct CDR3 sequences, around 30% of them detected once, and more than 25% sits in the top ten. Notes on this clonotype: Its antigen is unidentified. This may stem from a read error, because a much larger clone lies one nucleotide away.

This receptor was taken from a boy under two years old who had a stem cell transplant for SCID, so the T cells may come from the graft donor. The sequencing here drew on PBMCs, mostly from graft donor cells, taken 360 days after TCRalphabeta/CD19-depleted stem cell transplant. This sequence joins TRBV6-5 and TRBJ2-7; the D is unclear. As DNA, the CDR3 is TGTGCCAGCAATGACGGCTACGAGCAGTACTTC. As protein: CASNDGYEQYF.